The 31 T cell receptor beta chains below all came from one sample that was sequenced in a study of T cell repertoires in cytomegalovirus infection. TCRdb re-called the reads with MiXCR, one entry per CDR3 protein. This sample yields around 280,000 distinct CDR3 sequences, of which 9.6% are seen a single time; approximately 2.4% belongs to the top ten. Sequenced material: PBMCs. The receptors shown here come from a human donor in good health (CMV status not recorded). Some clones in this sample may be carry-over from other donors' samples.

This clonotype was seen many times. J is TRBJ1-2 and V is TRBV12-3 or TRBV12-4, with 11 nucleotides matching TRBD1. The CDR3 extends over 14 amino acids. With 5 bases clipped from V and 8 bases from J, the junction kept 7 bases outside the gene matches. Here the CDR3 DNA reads TGTGCCAGCAGTCTAGGACAGGGGGCGAAAGGCTACACCTTC. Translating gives CASSLGQGAKGYTF.

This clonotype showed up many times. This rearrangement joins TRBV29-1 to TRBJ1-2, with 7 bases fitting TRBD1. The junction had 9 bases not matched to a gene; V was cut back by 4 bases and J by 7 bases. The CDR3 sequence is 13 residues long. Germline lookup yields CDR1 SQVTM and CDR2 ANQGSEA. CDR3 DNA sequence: TGCAGCGTTGTACTCACAGGGGCTAGTGGCTACACCTTC. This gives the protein CSVVLTGASGYTF.

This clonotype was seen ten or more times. CDR3 loop: CSARDPGAFSTDTQYF. In nucleotides, the CDR3 is TGCAGTGCTAGAGATCCGGGGGCATTTAGCACAGATACGCAGTATTTT. V usage is TRBV20-1 and J usage is TRBJ2-3; TRBD1 or TRBD2 may be the D gene (6 bases each). The V and J ends lost 0 bases and 0 bases respectively, with 13 bases between them. Per germline, CDR1 DFQATT and CDR2 SNEGSKA (reference sequence). This CDR3 is 16 amino acids long.

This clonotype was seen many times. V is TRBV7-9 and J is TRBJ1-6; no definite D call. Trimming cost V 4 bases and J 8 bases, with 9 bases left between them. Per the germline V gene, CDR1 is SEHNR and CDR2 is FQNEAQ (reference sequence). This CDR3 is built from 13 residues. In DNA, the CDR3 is TGTGCCAGCAGCTCGATAGGAGATTCACCCCTCCACTTT. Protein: CASSSIGDSPLHF.

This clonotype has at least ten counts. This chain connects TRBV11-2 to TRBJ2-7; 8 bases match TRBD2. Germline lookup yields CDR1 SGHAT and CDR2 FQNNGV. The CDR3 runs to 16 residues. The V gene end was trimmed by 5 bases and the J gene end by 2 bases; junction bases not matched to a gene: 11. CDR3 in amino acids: CASSARGGPITYEQYV. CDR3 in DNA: TGTGCCAGCAGCGCCCGCGGGGGGCCTATCACCTACGAGCAGTACGTC.

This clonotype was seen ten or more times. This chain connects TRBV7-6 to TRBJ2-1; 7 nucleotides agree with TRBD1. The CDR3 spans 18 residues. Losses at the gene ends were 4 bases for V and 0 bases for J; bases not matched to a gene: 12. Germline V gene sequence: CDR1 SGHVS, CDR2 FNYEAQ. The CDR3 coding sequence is TGTGCCAGCAGCTCCGCAATCGGGACAGAAAGCTCCTACAATGAGCAGTTCTTC. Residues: CASSSAIGTESSYNEQFF.

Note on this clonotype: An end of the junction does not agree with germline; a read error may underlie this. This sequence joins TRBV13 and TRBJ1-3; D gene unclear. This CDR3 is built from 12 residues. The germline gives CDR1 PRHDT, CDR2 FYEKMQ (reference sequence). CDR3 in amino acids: CASSLNGNAIYF. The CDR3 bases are TGTGCCAGCAGCTTAAACGGAAACGCCATATATTTT. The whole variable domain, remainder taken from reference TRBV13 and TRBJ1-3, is AAGVIQSPRHLIKEKRETATLKCYPIPRHDTVYWYQQGPGQDPQFLISFYEKMQSDKGSIPDRFSAQQFSDYHSELNMSSLELGDSALYFCASSLNGNAIYFGEGSWLTVV.

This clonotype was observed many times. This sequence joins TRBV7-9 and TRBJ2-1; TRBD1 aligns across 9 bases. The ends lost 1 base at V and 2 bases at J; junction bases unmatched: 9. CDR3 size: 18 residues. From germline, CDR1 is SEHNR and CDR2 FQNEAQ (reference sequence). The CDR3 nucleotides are TGTGCCAGCAGCTTAGGACAAACGGGACAGGGTGCCTACAATGAGCAGTTCTTC. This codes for CASSLGQTGQGAYNEQFF.

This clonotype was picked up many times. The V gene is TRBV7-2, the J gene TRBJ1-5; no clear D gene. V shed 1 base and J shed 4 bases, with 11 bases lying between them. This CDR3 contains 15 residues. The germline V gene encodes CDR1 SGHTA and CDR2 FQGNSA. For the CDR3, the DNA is TGTGCCAGCAGCTTAGTACAGACAAAAAATCAGCCCCAGCATTTT. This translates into CASSLVQTKNQPQHF.

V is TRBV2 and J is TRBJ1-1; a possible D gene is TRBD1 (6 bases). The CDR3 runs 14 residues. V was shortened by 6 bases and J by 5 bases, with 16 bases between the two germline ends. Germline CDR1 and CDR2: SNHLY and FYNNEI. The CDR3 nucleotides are TGTGCCAGCAGGGATAGGGGGTACGCGACTGAAGCTTTCTTT. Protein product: CASRDRGYATEAFF.

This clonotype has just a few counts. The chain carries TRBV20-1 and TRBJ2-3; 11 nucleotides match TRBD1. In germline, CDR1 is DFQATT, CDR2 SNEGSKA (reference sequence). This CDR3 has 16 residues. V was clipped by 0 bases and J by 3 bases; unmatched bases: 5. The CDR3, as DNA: TGCAGTGCTAGAGATCCGGACAGGGGGCTGACAGATACGCAGTATTTT. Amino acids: CSARDPDRGLTDTQYF.

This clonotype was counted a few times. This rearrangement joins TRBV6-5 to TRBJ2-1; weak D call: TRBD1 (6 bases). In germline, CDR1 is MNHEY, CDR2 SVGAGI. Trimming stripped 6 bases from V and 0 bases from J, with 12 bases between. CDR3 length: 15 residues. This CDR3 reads CASSWTESSYNEQFF. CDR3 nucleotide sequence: TGTGCCAGCAGCTGGACAGAAAGCTCCTACAATGAGCAGTTCTTC.

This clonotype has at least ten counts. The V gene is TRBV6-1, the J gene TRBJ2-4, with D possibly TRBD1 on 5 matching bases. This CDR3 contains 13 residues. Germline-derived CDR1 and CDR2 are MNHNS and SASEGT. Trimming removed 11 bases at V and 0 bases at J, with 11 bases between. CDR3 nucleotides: TGTGCCGGCGATAGGGGAGCCAAAAACATTCAGTACTTC. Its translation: CAGDRGAKNIQYF.

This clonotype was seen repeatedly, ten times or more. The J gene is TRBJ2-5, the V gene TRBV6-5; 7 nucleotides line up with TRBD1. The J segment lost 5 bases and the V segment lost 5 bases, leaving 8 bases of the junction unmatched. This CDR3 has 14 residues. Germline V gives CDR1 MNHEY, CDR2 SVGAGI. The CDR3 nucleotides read TGTGCCAGCAGTCGACAGGGAGTTAGGGAGACCCAGTACTTC. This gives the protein CASSRQGVRETQYF.

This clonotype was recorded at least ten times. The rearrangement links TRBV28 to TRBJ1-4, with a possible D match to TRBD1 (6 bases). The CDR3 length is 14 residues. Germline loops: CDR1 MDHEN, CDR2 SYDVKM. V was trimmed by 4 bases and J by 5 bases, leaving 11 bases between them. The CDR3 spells CASSSGTLNEKLFF. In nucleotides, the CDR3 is TGTGCCAGCAGTTCAGGGACATTAAATGAAAAACTGTTTTTT.

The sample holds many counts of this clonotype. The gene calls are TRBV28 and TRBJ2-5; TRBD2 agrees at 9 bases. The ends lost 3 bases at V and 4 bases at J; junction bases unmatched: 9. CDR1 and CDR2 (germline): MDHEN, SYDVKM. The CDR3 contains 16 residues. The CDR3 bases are TGTGCCAGCAGTTTGGGGACTAGCTTGTTCGGAGAGACCCAGTACTTC. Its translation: CASSLGTSLFGETQYF.

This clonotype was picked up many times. The DNA for the CDR3 is TGTGCCAGCAGTCCGTCTAGCGGGGGCTCCGCAGATACGCAGTATTTT. This translates into CASSPSSGGSADTQYF. The chain is built from TRBV28 and TRBJ2-3, with 10 positions matching TRBD2. The CDR3 has 16 amino acids. Per the germline V gene, CDR1 is MDHEN and CDR2 is SYDVKM. The V gene end was trimmed by 5 bases and the J gene end by 4 bases; junction bases not matched to a gene: 9. Combining the CDR3 with reference TRBV28 and TRBJ2-3 gives the whole variable domain DVKVTQSSRYLVKRTGEKVFLECVQDMDHENMFWYRQDPGLGLRLIYFSYDVKMKEKGDIPEGYSVSREKKERFSLILESASTNQTSMYLCASSPSSGGSADTQYFGPGTRLTVL.

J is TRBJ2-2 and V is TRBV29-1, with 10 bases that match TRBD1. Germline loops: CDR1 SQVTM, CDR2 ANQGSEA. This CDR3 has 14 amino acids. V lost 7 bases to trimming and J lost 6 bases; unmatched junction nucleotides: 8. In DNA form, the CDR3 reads TGCAGCGGTCGACAGGGGGCATCTGCCGGGGAGCTGTTTTTT. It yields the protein CSGRQGASAGELFF.

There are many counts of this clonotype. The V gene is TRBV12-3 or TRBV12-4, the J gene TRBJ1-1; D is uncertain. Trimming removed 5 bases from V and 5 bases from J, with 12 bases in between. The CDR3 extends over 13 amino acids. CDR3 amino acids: CASSLSWSTEAFF. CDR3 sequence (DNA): TGTGCCAGCAGTCTATCGTGGTCAACTGAAGCTTTCTTT.

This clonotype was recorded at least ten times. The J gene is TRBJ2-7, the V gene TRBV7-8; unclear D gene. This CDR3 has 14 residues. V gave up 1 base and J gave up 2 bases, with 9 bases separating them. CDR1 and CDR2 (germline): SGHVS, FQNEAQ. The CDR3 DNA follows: TGTGCCAGCAGCTTAGTGGTAGGGCCCTACGAGCAGTACGTC. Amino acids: CASSLVVGPYEQYV.

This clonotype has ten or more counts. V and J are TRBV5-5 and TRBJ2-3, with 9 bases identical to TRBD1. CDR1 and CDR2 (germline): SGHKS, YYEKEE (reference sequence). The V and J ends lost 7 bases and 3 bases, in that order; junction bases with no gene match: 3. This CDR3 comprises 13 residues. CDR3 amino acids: CASGGQGTDTQYF. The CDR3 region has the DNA TGTGCCAGCGGGGGACAGGGTACAGATACGCAGTATTTT.

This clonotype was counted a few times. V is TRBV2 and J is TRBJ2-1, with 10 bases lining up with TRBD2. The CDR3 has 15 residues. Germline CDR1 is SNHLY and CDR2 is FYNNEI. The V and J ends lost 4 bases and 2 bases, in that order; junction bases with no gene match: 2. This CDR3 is CASSGTSGTYNEQFF. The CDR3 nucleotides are TGTGCCAGCAGTGGGACTAGCGGAACCTACAATGAGCAGTTCTTC.

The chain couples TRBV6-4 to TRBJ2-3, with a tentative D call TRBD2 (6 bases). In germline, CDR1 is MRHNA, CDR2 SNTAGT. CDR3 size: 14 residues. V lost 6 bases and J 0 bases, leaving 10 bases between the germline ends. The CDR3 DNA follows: TGTGCCAGCAGCGGGACTCCTAGCACAGATACGCAGTATTTT. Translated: CASSGTPSTDTQYF.

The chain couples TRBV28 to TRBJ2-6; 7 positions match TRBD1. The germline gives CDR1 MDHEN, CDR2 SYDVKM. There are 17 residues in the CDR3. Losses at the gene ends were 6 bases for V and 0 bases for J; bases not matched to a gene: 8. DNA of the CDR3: TGTGCCAGCAGCTCCGGGACAGTTCCCTCTGGGGCCAACGTCCTGACTTTC. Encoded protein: CASSSGTVPSGANVLTF.

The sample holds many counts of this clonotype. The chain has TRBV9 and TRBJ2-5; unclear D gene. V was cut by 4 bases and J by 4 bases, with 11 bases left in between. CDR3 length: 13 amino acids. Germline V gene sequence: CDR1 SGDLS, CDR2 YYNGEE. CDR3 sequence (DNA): TGTGCCAGCAGCCCCCGAGGACCAGAGACCCAGTACTTC. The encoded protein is CASSPRGPETQYF. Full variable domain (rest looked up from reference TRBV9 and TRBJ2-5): DSGVTQTPKHLITATGQRVTLRCSPRSGDLSVYWYQQSLDQGLQFLIQYYNGEERAKGNILERFSAQQFPDLHSELNLSSLELGDSALYFCASSPRGPETQYFGPGTRLLVL.

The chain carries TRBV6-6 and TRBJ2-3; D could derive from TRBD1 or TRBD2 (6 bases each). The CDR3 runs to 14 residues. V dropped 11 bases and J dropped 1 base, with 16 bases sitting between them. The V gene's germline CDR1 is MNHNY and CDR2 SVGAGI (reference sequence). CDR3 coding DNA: TGTGCCGGCCAAGGGGGGCCTGGCACAGATACGCAGTATTTT. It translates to CAGQGGPGTDTQYF.

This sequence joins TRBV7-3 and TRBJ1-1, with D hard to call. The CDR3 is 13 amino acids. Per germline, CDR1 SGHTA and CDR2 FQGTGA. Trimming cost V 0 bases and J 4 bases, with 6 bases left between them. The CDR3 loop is CASSLTVATEAFF. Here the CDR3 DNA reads TGTGCCAGCAGCTTAACGGTGGCCACTGAAGCTTTCTTT.

CDR3 in amino acids: CAIAAGAEQFF. DNA of the CDR3: TGTGCCATCGCCGCGGGGGCTGAGCAGTTCTTC. The chain employs TRBV10-3 and TRBJ2-1, with D possibly matching TRBD2 (7 bases). CDR3 length: 11 residues. V lost 8 bases and J lost 9, with 11 bases in between. CDR1 is ENHRY and CDR2 is SYGVKD in the germline V gene.

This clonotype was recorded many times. Here the CDR3 reads CASSYFVPGRNDGANVLTF. DNA of the CDR3: TGTGCCAGCAGTTACTTCGTTCCCGGACGGAACGATGGGGCCAACGTCCTGACTTTC. The genes are TRBV6-2 or TRBV6-3 and TRBJ2-6; D is unclear. Germline V CDR1 and CDR2: MNHEY, SVGEGT. The CDR3 covers 19 residues. Trimming took off 1 base at V and 3 bases at J, with 19 bases between the two ends.

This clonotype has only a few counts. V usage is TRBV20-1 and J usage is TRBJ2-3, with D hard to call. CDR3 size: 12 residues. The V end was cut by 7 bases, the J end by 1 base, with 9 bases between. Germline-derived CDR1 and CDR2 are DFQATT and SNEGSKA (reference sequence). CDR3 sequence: CSGPGGTDTQYF. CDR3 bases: TGCAGTGGACCAGGAGGCACAGATACGCAGTATTTT.

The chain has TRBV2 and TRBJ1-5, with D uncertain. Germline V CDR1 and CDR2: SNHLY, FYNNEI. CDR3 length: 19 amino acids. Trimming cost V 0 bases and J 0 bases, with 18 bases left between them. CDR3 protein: CASSEASGLRRTSNQPQHF. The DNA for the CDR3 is TGTGCCAGCAGTGAAGCATCGGGATTGAGGAGGACTAGCAATCAGCCCCAGCATTTT. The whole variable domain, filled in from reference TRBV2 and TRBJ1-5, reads EPEVTQTPSHQVTQMGQEVILRCVPISNHLYFYWYRQILGQKVEFLVSFYNNEISEKSEIFDDQFSVERPDGSNFTLKIRSTKLEDSAMYFCASSEASGLRRTSNQPQHFGDGTRLSIL.